A single sample gave rise to the 18 T cell receptor beta chains below, sequenced in a study of spatial heterogeneity in lung cancer. Noted time point: sample taken at primary tumor resection. Tumor, nontumor lung or frozen PBMC supplied whole RNA that was sequenced unsorted. TCRdb re-called the 5' RACE reads through MiXCR, storing one row per CDR3 protein. The repertoire holds around 3,900 distinct CDR3 sequences, with more than 15% as singletons. Sample: PBMCs, taken at surgery. The receptors were sampled from a male donor with early-stage non-small cell lung cancer.

At least ten counts were recorded for this clonotype. J is TRBJ2-2 and V is TRBV3-1; D perhaps matches TRBD1 (6 bases). The germline V gene has CDR1 LGHDT and CDR2 YNNKEL (reference sequence). There are 18 residues in the CDR3. The V gene lost 0 bases and the J gene lost 4 bases, with 18 bases spanning the gap. CDR3 bases: TGTGCCAGCAGCCAAGAGGCATTGGACAGCCCCTCCACCGGGGAGCTGTTTTTT. It yields the protein CASSQEALDSPSTGELFF.

This clonotype was seen many times. V gene TRBV2 combines with J gene TRBJ2-5; 9 nucleotides match TRBD1. The CDR3 length is 12 residues. The V gene end was trimmed by 8 bases and the J gene end by 5 bases; junction bases not matched to a gene: 3. From germline, CDR1 is SNHLY and CDR2 FYNNEI. The CDR3 loop is CASSGQGETQYF. The DNA for the CDR3 is TGTGCCAGCTCAGGACAGGGGGAGACCCAGTACTTC.

This clonotype was picked up a small number of times. The chain is built from TRBV29-1 and TRBJ2-7; D may be TRBD1 (6 bases). The CDR3 contains 13 residues. Germline V gene lookup returns CDR1 SQVTM and CDR2 ANQGSEA. Trimming removed 3 bases from V and 9 bases from J, with 18 bases in between. The CDR3: CSVEGALSQGQYF. The CDR3 DNA reads TGCAGCGTTGAGGGGGCGCTGTCGCAGGGGCAGTACTTC.

This clonotype was detected ten times or more. CDR3 loop: CASSLARTPRGDEQFF. The CDR3 DNA reads as TGTGCCAGCAGCTTGGCCAGAACTCCTCGTGGTGATGAGCAGTTCTTC. The chain uses TRBV5-8 and TRBJ2-1, with D hard to call. The CDR3 length is 16 residues. Looked up from germline, CDR1 is SGHTS and CDR2 is YDEGEE. Deletions cut 0 bases from V and 8 bases from J, with 18 bases between.

This clonotype was counted a few times. DNA for the CDR3: TGTGCCAGCAGCTTTGGTGGCGCCAGCTCCTACGAGCAGTACTTC. It specifies CASSFGGASSYEQYF. V is TRBV7-2 and J is TRBJ2-7, with D unresolved. The length of the CDR3 is 15 residues. Trimming shortened V by 3 bases and J by 0 bases, and 12 bases separated the two germline ends. The V gene's germline CDR1 is SGHTA and CDR2 FQGNSA.

This clonotype has a handful of counts. The rearrangement uses TRBV6-6 and TRBJ2-7; TRBD1 or TRBD2 may be the D gene (5 bases each). The germline V gene encodes CDR1 MNHNY and CDR2 SVGAGI (reference sequence). The CDR3 consists of 14 residues. The V end was cut by 5 bases, the J end by 9 bases, with 20 bases between. Here the CDR3 reads CASSAGTVLRGQYF. CDR3 coding DNA: TGTGCCAGCAGTGCCGGGACCGTCCTACGTGGGCAGTACTTC.

Relative to its sample, this clonotype is medium-sized (0.01 to 0.1%). The chain carries TRBV19 and TRBJ1-2; 9 positions match TRBD1. The CDR3 covers 14 residues. The germline CDR1 and CDR2 sequences are LNHDA and SQIVND (reference sequence). J gave up 8 bases and V 0 bases, and 4 bases lay outside the gene matches. CDR3 residues: CASSIDLGQGGYTF. CDR3 DNA: TGTGCCAGTAGTATAGATCTGGGACAGGGAGGCTACACCTTC.

V and J are TRBV2 and TRBJ2-2; D uncertain. V was pared by 6 bases and J by 5 bases, with 10 bases between. Germline V gene data show CDR1 as SNHLY and CDR2 as FYNNEI. This CDR3 region has 13 residues. In nucleotides, the CDR3 is TGTGCCAGCAGAGAATCTAGAACCGGGGAGCTGTTTTTT. Its translation: CASRESRTGELFF. Using reference TRBV2 and TRBJ2-2 for the parts outside the CDR3, the full variable domain is EPEVTQTPSHQVTQMGQEVILRCVPISNHLYFYWYRQILGQKVEFLVSFYNNEISEKSEIFDDQFSVERPDGSNFTLKIRSTKLEDSAMYFCASRESRTGELFFGEGSRLTVL.

V gene TRBV5-6 combines with J gene TRBJ2-1; D unresolved. The ends were cut back, 2 bases at V and 8 bases at J, with 5 bases in the middle. CDR3 length equals 11 residues. CDR1 is SGHDT and CDR2 is YYEEEE in the germline V gene. The CDR3 nucleotides are TGTGCCAGCAGCTTTAGGGATGAGCAGTTCTTC. Encoded protein: CASSFRDEQFF.

This clonotype was counted at least ten times. The V and J genes are TRBV10-2 and TRBJ2-5, with 9 positions matching TRBD1. Unmatched junction bases numbered 7, after V lost 6 bases and J lost 5 bases. Germline V gene sequence: CDR1 WSHSY, CDR2 SAAADI. The CDR3 is 14 amino acids. The chain's CDR3 is CASRDRDRAETQYF. The CDR3 nucleotides are TGCGCCAGCAGAGACCGGGACAGGGCCGAGACCCAGTACTTC.

This clonotype was observed at least ten times. V is TRBV7-8 and J is TRBJ2-7; D not resolved. Trimming left V 3 bases short and J 0 bases short, with 6 bases between. This CDR3 comprises 13 residues. CDR1 is SGHVS, CDR2 FQNEAQ, per germline. The CDR3 sequence is CASSLTYSYEQYF. DNA of the CDR3: TGTGCCAGCAGCTTGACGTACTCCTACGAGCAGTACTTC.

The chain has TRBV10-2 and TRBJ2-3; D is possibly TRBD1 or TRBD2 (6 bases each). This CDR3 has 16 amino acids. From germline, CDR1 is WSHSY and CDR2 SAAADI. Between the trimmed V and J ends, which lost 7 bases and 0 bases, there was a span of 17 bases. The CDR3 sequence: CASKGRGGASTDTQYF. In DNA form, the CDR3 reads TGCGCCAGCAAGGGCAGGGGCGGGGCCAGCACAGATACGCAGTATTTT.

This clonotype was detected ten times or more. V and J are TRBV11-2 and TRBJ2-2, with 12 bases fitting TRBD2. There are 18 residues in the CDR3. Germline V CDR1 and CDR2: SGHAT, FQNNGV. With 5 bases clipped from V and 1 base from J, the junction kept 8 bases outside the gene matches. The CDR3 nucleotides read TGTGCCAGCAGCACCCCTCGGACTAGCGGGGTGAACACCGGGGAGCTGTTTTTT. Amino acid sequence: CASSTPRTSGVNTGELFF.

This clonotype was counted ten times or more. The rearrangement links TRBV20-1 to TRBJ1-1; D unclear. Deletions cut 7 bases from V and 1 base from J, with 13 bases between. The germline V gene encodes CDR1 DFQATT and CDR2 SNEGSKA (reference sequence). The CDR3 totals 13 residues. CDR3 in amino acids: CSGEGGANTEAFF. CDR3 nucleotide sequence: TGCAGTGGGGAGGGCGGAGCGAACACTGAAGCTTTCTTT.

This clonotype was counted at least ten times. J is TRBJ1-5 and V is TRBV27; D not resolved. This CDR3 region has 12 residues. Germline V gene sequence: CDR1 MNHEY, CDR2 SMNVEV (reference sequence). The ends were cut back, 10 bases at V and 2 bases at J, with 9 bases in the middle. CDR3 loop: CATIAGNQPQHF. DNA of the CDR3: TGTGCCACCATTGCTGGCAATCAGCCCCAGCATTTT.

This clonotype was detected many times. The chain employs TRBV11-2 and TRBJ2-4; a weak D match, TRBD2 (6 bases). The CDR3 length is 15 residues. V was trimmed by 6 bases and J by 7 bases, leaving 19 bases between them. CDR1 is SGHAT and CDR2 is FQNNGV in the germline V gene. CDR3 nucleotides: TGTGCCAGCAGATCACCGTCCGGGACTCGGAACATTCAGTACTTC. Protein product: CASRSPSGTRNIQYF.

This clonotype has ten or more counts. J is TRBJ2-1 and V is TRBV12-3 or TRBV12-4; the D gene is possibly TRBD2 (6 bases). Trimming left V 5 bases short and J 7 bases short, with 18 bases between. The CDR3 covers 15 residues. The CDR3: CASSLGGRSGNEQFF. Written as DNA, the CDR3 is TGTGCCAGCAGTCTCGGGGGTAGATCGGGAAATGAGCAGTTCTTC.

This clonotype was seen ten or more times. This chain joins TRBV7-2 and TRBJ1-2; no clear D gene. The CDR3 consists of 13 residues. The germline V gene encodes CDR1 SGHTA and CDR2 FQGNSA. V dropped 5 bases and J dropped 8 bases, with 15 bases sitting between them. CDR3: CASSQTRAGGYTF. As DNA, the CDR3 is TGTGCCAGCAGCCAGACGCGGGCCGGGGGCTACACCTTC. Full variable domain (outside the CDR3, taken from reference TRBV7-2 and TRBJ1-2): GAGVSQSPSNKVTEKGKDVELRCDPISGHTALYWYRQSLGQGLEFLIYFQGNSAPDKSGLPSDRFSAERTGGSVSTLTIQRTQQEDSAVYLCASSQTRAGGYTFGSGTRLTVV.